This T cell receptor beta chain was recovered during a study of blood T cells in healthy people across ages. Study results and limitations: Any conclusive comparison of naive versus antigen-experienced cells was prevented by using unsorted PBMCs.

To note about this clonotype: Its antigen is unknown.

V lost 7 bases to trimming and J lost 5 bases, with 11 bases between them. This CDR3 is 12 amino acids long. CDR1 and CDR2 (germline): SNHLY, FYNNEI. Using a J-beta primer mix together with a sample-barcoded 5' primer, a second PCR was run for about 6 to 12 cycles. Any given sample supplied a minimum of 3 million CDR3-containing paired-end reads. In TCRdb, the 5' RACE reads were re-called with MiXCR into one record per CDR3 protein. Among roughly 1,000,000 distinct CDR3 sequences listed, under 30% were seen once. The sample was also reused in another study, on T cells of mothers and their children. From that paper: About 3.1 million TCR beta reads per child versus over 9 million per mother.

The gene calls are TRBV2 and TRBJ1-2, with TRBD1 as a possible D gene (6 bases). The sample comprised blood. The sequence was obtained from a girl under 10 years old in good health. As DNA, the CDR3 is TGTGCCAGCAACTCGGGGGCGTATGGCTACACCTTC. Its protein is CASNSGAYGYTF.